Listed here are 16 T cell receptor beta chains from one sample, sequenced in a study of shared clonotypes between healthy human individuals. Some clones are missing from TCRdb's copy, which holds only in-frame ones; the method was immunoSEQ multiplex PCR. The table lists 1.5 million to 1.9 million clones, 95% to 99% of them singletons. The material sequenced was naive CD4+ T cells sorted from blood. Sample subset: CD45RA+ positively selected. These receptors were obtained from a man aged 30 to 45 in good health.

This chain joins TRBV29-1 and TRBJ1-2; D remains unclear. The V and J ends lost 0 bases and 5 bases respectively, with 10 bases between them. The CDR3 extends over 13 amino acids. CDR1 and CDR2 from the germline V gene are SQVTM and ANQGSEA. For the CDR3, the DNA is TGCAGCGTTGAAGAGGGCGGATCTTATGGCTACACCTTC. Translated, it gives CSVEEGGSYGYTF.

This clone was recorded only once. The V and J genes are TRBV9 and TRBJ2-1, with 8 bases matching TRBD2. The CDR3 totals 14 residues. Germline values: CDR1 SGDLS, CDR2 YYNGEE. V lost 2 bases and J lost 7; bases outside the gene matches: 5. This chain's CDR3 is CASSVTGGPNEQFF. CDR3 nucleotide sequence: TGTGCCAGCAGCGTTACGGGAGGGCCTAATGAGCAGTTCTTC.

Here the CDR3 DNA reads TGTGCAAGTCGCTTCAGAGGGAACAGCATGAACACTGAAGCTTTCTTT. Its translation: CASRFRGNSMNTEAFF. The genes are TRBV12-2 and TRBJ1-1. TRBV12-2 is classified as a pseudogene. This CDR3 region has 16 residues.

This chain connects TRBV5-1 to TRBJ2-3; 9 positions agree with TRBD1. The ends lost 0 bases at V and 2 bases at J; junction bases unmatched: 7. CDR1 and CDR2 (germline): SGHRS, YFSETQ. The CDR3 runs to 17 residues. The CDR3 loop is CASSLGGQGKYTDTQYF. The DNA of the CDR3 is TGCGCCAGCAGCTTGGGGGGACAGGGAAAATACACAGATACGCAGTATTTT.

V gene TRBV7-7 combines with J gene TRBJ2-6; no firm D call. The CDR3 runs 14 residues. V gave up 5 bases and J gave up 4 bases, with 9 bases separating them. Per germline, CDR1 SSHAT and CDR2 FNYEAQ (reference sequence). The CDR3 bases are TGTGCCAGCAGCCCTACTTGGGGGGCCAACGTCCTGACTTTC. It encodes CASSPTWGANVLTF.

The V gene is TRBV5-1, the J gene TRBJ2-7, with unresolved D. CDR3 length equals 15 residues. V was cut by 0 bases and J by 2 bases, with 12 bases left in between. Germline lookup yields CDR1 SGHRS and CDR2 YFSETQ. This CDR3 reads CASSLVFHSTYEQYF. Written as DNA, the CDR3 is TGCGCCAGCAGCTTGGTCTTCCACTCGACCTACGAGCAGTACTTC.

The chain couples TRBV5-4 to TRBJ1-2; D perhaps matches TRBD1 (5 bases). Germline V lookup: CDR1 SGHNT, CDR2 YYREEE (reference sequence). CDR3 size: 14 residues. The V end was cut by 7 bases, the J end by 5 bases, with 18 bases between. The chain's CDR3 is CASRPGGVQYGYTF. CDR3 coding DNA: TGTGCCAGCCGCCCCGGGGGTGTTCAGTATGGCTACACCTTC.

The DNA for the CDR3 is TGTGCCAGCAGTGCACTAGGGCAGGGGGCGAGTGAAGCTTTCTTT. Translation: CASSALGQGASEAFF. The genes are TRBV6-1 and TRBJ1-1; TRBD1 matches at 8 bases. The junction had 11 bases not matched to a gene; V was cut back by 4 bases and J by 7 bases. The CDR3 contains 15 residues. Germline V gives CDR1 MNHNS, CDR2 SASEGT.

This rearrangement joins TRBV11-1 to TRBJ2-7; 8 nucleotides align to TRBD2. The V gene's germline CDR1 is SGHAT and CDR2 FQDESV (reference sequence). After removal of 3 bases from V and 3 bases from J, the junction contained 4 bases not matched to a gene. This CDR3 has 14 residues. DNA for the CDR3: TGTGCCAGCAGCTTGGGACTAGGCCTCTACGAGCAGTACTTC. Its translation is CASSLGLGLYEQYF.

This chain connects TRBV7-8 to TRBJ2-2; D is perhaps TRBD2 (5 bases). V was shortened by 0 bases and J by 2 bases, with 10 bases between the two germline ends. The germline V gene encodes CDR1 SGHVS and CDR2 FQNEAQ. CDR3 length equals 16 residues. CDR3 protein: CASSLAPRTNTGELFF. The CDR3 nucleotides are TGTGCCAGCAGCTTAGCCCCACGGACTAACACCGGGGAGCTGTTTTTT.

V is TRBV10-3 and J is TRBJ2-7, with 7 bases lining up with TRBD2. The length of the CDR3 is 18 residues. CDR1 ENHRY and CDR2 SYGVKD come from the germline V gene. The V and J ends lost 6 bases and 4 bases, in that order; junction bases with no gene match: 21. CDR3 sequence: CAISTSANHPRVLYEQYF. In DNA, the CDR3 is TGTGCCATCAGCACTAGCGCGAACCATCCTAGGGTCCTATACGAGCAGTACTTC.

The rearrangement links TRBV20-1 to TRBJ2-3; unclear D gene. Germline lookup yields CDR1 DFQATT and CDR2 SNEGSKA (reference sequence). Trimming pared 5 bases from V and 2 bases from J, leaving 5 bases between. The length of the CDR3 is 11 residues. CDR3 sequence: CSAPPTDTQYF. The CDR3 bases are TGCAGTGCTCCCCCCACAGATACGCAGTATTTT.

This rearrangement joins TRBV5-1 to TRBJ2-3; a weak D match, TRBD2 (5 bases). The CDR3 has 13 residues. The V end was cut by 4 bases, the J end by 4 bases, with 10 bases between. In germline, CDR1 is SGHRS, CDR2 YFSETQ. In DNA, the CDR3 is TGCGCCAGCAGCCCGGCGGGCCCAGATACGCAGTATTTT. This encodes CASSPAGPDTQYF.

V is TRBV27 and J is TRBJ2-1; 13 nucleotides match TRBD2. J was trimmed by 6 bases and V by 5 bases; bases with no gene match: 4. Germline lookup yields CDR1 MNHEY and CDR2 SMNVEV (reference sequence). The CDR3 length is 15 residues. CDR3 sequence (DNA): TGTGCCAGCAGTAGCGGGACTAGCGGGGCCAATGAGCAGTTCTTC. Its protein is CASSSGTSGANEQFF.

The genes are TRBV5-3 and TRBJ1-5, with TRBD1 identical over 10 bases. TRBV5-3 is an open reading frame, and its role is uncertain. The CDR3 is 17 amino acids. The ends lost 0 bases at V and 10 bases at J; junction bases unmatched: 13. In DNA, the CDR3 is TGTGCCAGAAGCTTGGGAGGGGGCCCGGGACAGGGGAAACCCCAGCATTTT. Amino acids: CARSLGGGPGQGKPQHF.

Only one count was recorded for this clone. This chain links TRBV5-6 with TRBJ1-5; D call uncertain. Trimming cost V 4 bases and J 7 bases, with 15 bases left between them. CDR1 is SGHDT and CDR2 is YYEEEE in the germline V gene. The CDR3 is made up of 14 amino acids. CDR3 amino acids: CASSSKGVGQPQHF. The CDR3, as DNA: TGTGCCAGCAGCAGTAAGGGTGTGGGGCAGCCCCAGCATTTT.